This is a list of T cell receptor beta chains from one sample in a study of Tregs in tolerant kidney transplant recipients. Generated by immunoSEQ multiplex PCR, the TCRdb table keeps only in-frame clones and is missing some. The data hold some 71,000 clones, with approximately 88% observed a single time. Sequencing used CD4+ T cells from blood, obtained before the transplant. The receptor source for this set is a human donor who received a combined kidney and bone marrow transplant. The CDR3 runs from the conserved cysteine through the conserved F or W. The D gene is left open where the match is weak. Clone size is given for some rows only: seen once, a few or many times, or a class if the clone is expanded.

D: NA; J: TRBJ2-5; size: NA; V: TRBV30; CDR3: CAWSVSDQETQYF; DNA: TGTGCCTGGAGTGTATCAGATCAAGAGACCCAGTACTTC
D: NA; J: TRBJ1-2; size: NA; V: TRBV7-2; CDR3: CASSSNQGRYGYTF; DNA: TGTGCCAGCAGCTCTAATCAGGGGCGCTATGGCTACACCTTC
D: NA; J: TRBJ1-1; size: once; V: TRBV18; CDR3: CASSPLSGGHEAFF; DNA: TGTGCCAGCTCACCACTATCTGGGGGCCATGAAGCTTTCTTT
D: NA; J: TRBJ1-2; size: NA; V: TRBV5-1; CDR3: CASSLDRGYTF; DNA: TGCGCCAGCAGCTTGGACAGGGGCTACACCTTC
D: TRBD2; J: TRBJ2-1; size: NA; V: TRBV2; CDR3: CASSKSGSSYNEQFF; DNA: TGTGCCAGCAGTAAAAGCGGGAGCTCCTACAATGAGCAGTTCTTC
D: NA; J: TRBJ2-7; size: few; V: TRBV6-1; CDR3: CASSVQGSEQYF; DNA: TGTGCCAGCAGTGTTCAGGGAAGCGAGCAGTACTTC
D: TRBD1; J: TRBJ2-1; size: NA; V: TRBV5-6; CDR3: CASSLFLSGTEYNEQFF; DNA: TGTGCCAGCAGCTTGTTCCTCTCCGGGACAGAATACAATGAGCAGTTCTTC
D: TRBD2; J: TRBJ2-7; size: NA; V: TRBV5-1; CDR3: CASSLGLAGPYEQYF; DNA: TGCGCCAGCAGCTTGGGACTAGCGGGGCCCTACGAGCAGTACTTC
D: NA; J: TRBJ2-7; size: NA; V: TRBV7-3; CDR3: CASSLDYSSYEQYF; DNA: TGTGCCAGCAGCTTAGATTATAGCTCCTACGAGCAGTACTTC
D: NA; J: TRBJ2-7; size: NA; V: TRBV6-5; CDR3: CASSYSRDTKEQYF; DNA: TGTGCCAGCAGTTACTCGAGGGACACTAAAGAGCAGTACTTC
D: TRBD2; J: TRBJ2-3; size: NA; V: TRBV7-2; CDR3: CASSLSASGSTSTDTQYF; DNA: TGTGCCAGCAGCTTAAGTGCTAGCGGAAGCACCAGCACAGATACGCAGTATTTT